A single sample gave rise to the 9 T cell receptor beta chains below, sequenced in a study of blood T cell repertoires in COVID-19. Here immunoSEQ multiplex PCR was the method, and the copy in TCRdb shows in-frame clones only, minus some. The table shows about 320,000 clones, with approximately 88% occurring only once. The sequencing sample was made of PBMCs or T cells enriched from blood (not recorded which). The source is a man aged 30-40 years who had recovered from COVID-19.

This clone was recorded a few times. The chain has TRBV5-5 and TRBJ2-7; 7 bases agree with TRBD1. The CDR3 length is 16 residues. The germline V gene encodes CDR1 SGHKS and CDR2 YYEKEE (reference sequence). V was pared by 0 bases and J by 2 bases, with 8 bases of the junction left unmatched. CDR3 sequence: CASSLGPDRPTYEQYF. The CDR3 nucleotides read TGTGCCAGCAGCTTGGGGCCGGACAGGCCAACCTACGAGCAGTACTTC.

The rearrangement links TRBV2 to TRBJ1-3; D gene unclear. Trimming took off 0 bases at V and 4 bases at J, with 4 bases between the two ends. This CDR3 spans 13 amino acids. Per germline, CDR1 SNHLY and CDR2 FYNNEI. CDR3: CASSEARGNTIYF. The CDR3 DNA follows: TGTGCCAGCAGTGAAGCGCGCGGAAACACCATATATTTT.

The chain couples TRBV25-1 to TRBJ2-7; 9 bases fit TRBD1. The CDR3 totals 18 residues. The trim removed 7 bases at V and 0 bases at J, leaving 16 bases unmatched. Germline loops: CDR1 MGHDK, CDR2 SYGVNS. The CDR3 spells CASTKGTGPSISSYEQYF. In DNA, the CDR3 is TGTGCCAGCACCAAAGGGACAGGGCCCTCTATAAGCTCCTACGAGCAGTACTTC.

This sequence joins TRBV11-2 and TRBJ1-1; TRBD1 aligns across 7 bases. CDR1 is SGHAT, CDR2 FQNNGV, per germline. Losses at the gene ends were 5 bases for V and 4 bases for J; bases not matched to a gene: 7. The CDR3 length is 14 residues. As DNA, the CDR3 is TGTGCCAGCAGCGCCGGACAGGTTGCCACTGAAGCTTTCTTT. Amino acid sequence: CASSAGQVATEAFF.

In nucleotides, the CDR3 is TGTGCCAGCAGCTTACAACAGAATGGCTACACCTTC. It encodes CASSLQQNGYTF. The chain has TRBV7-9 and TRBJ1-2; D is undetermined. V was shortened by 2 bases and J by 6 bases, with 7 bases between the two germline ends. CDR1 SEHNR and CDR2 FQNEAQ come from the germline V gene (reference sequence). This CDR3 has 12 amino acids.

V usage is TRBV7-2 and J usage is TRBJ2-7; 11 nucleotides line up with TRBD2. V was pared by 8 bases and J by 0 bases, with 6 bases of the junction left unmatched. This CDR3 spans 15 amino acids. Germline CDR1 is SGHTA and CDR2 is FQGNSA. The CDR3: CASSLAGGSSYEQYF. The CDR3 nucleotides read TGTGCCAGCTCCCTAGCGGGGGGATCCTCCTACGAGCAGTACTTC.

The chain uses TRBV10-3 and TRBJ2-3; the D gene is possibly TRBD1 (6 bases). Germline loops: CDR1 ENHRY, CDR2 SYGVKD. The length of the CDR3 is 17 residues. V lost 0 bases and J 0 bases, leaving 13 bases between the germline ends. The CDR3 region has the DNA TGTGCCATCAGTGAGTCAGCAGGGGCGCAAAGCACAGATACGCAGTATTTT. Its protein is CAISESAGAQSTDTQYF.

The rearrangement joins TRBV27 to TRBJ1-4; D call uncertain. Germline V gene lookup returns CDR1 MNHEY and CDR2 SMNVEV (reference sequence). Trimming cost V 6 bases and J 0 bases, with 8 bases left between them. The CDR3 loop spans 14 amino acids. The CDR3 region is CASRGSATNEKLFF. CDR3 DNA sequence: TGTGCCAGCAGAGGGAGCGCAACTAATGAAAAACTGTTTTTT.

The rearrangement links TRBV6-5 to TRBJ1-6; D unresolved. Trimming took off 4 bases at V and 11 bases at J, with 21 bases between the two ends. The CDR3 is 16 amino acids. CDR1 is MNHEY and CDR2 is SVGAGI in the germline V gene. The CDR3 DNA follows: TGTGCCAGCAGTTCTATGCGACCAAACCAGGAGGCACCCCTCCACTTT. Its protein product is CASSSMRPNQEAPLHF.